This T cell receptor beta chain was identified in a study of chemoradiotherapy in HPV16-positive cancers. Whole-study results and caveats: Candidate HPV-specific clones and E7-related TCR motifs grew in tumor during treatment. Better recurrence-free survival went with HPV-responsive T-cell expansion in HPV16-positive patients.

The CDR3 contains 12 residues. Trimming stripped 4 bases from V and 4 bases from J, with 8 bases between. Germline V gene lookup returns CDR1 MNHNS and CDR2 SASEGT. Points on this clone: As yet, its antigen is unknown.

Using immunoSEQ multiplex PCR, the repertoire was profiled, and TCRdb retains in-frame clones only, with some absent. This table has fewer than 30,000 clones, approximately 94% appearing once. The TCR was taken from a human donor with HPV-associated anogenital cancer. The sample was acquired from a patient who underwent chemoradiotherapy. The gene calls are TRBV6-1 and TRBJ2-7; D might be TRBD1 (6 bases). The CDR3 DNA sequence: TGTGCCAGCAGTGGCGGACAGTACGAGCAGTACTTC. Residues: CASSGGQYEQYF.